These 30 T cell receptor beta chains originate from one sample sequenced in a study of blood T cells in healthy people across ages. Primers used in a second PCR of about 6 to 11 cycles were a sample-barcoded 5' primer and a J-beta primer mix. TCRdb called the 5' RACE reads again in MiXCR, with one record for every CDR3 protein. The sample contains fewer than 1,000,000 distinct CDR3 sequences, approximately 48% of which appear only once. Sequences were obtained from blood. The receptors stem from a man aged 55-75 years in good health.

This chain uses TRBV7-3 with TRBJ2-7; no clear D gene. Looked up from germline, CDR1 is SGHTA and CDR2 is FQGTGA. With 0 bases removed from V and 5 bases from J, the gap between germline ends came to 11 bases. The CDR3 is 14 amino acids. The CDR3 bases are TGTGCCAGCAGCTTAACGGGCGGTGGAAACGAGCAGTACTTC. Encoded protein: CASSLTGGGNEQYF.

This chain links TRBV7-2 with TRBJ1-6; 8 positions match TRBD1. The trim removed 5 bases at V and 14 bases at J, leaving 5 bases unmatched. The CDR3 sequence is 12 residues long. Germline CDR1 SGHTA, CDR2 FQGNSA. The CDR3 spells CASSPDRGALHF. In DNA form, the CDR3 reads TGTGCCAGCAGCCCCGACAGGGGTGCCCTCCACTTT.

This clonotype turned up a few times. The V and J genes are TRBV5-1 and TRBJ1-1; TRBD1 might be the D (5 bases). The CDR3 totals 13 residues. Trimming took off 6 bases at V and 4 bases at J, with 13 bases between the two ends. Germline V gene sequence: CDR1 SGHRS, CDR2 YFSETQ. CDR3 nucleotides: TGCGCCAGCAACGGGCAGGGCGGCACTGAAGCTTTCTTT. Amino acid sequence: CASNGQGGTEAFF. Supplemented by reference TRBV5-1 and TRBJ1-1, the full variable domain reads KAGVTQTPRYLIKTRGQQVTLSCSPISGHRSVSWYQQTPGQGLQFLFEYFSETQRNKGNFPGRFSGRQFSNSRSEMNVSTLELGDSALYLCASNGQGGTEAFFGQGTRLTVV.

V gene TRBV7-2 combines with J gene TRBJ2-3, with 13 bases aligning to TRBD2. Germline V gene lookup returns CDR1 SGHTA and CDR2 FQGNSA. V trimming: 3 bases; J trimming: 8 bases; junction bases outside the gene matches: 8. The CDR3 sequence is 16 residues long. CDR3 sequence: CASSLLGTSGAGTQYF. The CDR3 bases are TGTGCCAGCAGCTTGTTGGGGACTAGCGGGGCGGGTACGCAGTATTTT.

V usage is TRBV13 and J usage is TRBJ1-1; D might be TRBD1 (5 bases). Trimming stripped 5 bases from V and 6 bases from J, with 19 bases between. The CDR3 has 15 residues. CDR1 and CDR2 from the germline V gene are PRHDT and FYEKMQ (reference sequence). The CDR3 region is CASSMGPRGDAEAFF. The CDR3 DNA sequence: TGTGCCAGCAGCATGGGACCCCGAGGGGACGCTGAAGCTTTCTTT.

CDR3 sequence: CASSLGRGIGTETQYF. CDR3 bases: TGTGCCAGCAGCTTAGGGCGGGGCATAGGAACAGAGACCCAGTACTTC. J is TRBJ2-5 and V is TRBV7-2; perhaps TRBD2 as D (6 bases). Germline lookup yields CDR1 SGHTA and CDR2 FQGNSA. This CDR3 is built from 16 residues. The V gene lost 1 base and the J gene lost 4 bases, with 16 bases spanning the gap. Full variable domain (missing parts from reference TRBV7-2 and TRBJ2-5): GAGVSQSPSNKVTEKGKDVELRCDPISGHTALYWYRQSLGQGLEFLIYFQGNSAPDKSGLPSDRFSAERTGGSVSTLTIQRTQQEDSAVYLCASSLGRGIGTETQYFGPGTRLLVL.

The chain employs TRBV10-3 and TRBJ1-1, with D possibly being TRBD1 (5 bases). The CDR3 extends over 14 amino acids. Germline assignment: CDR1 ENHRY and CDR2 SYGVKD. Trimming pared 11 bases from V and 4 bases from J, leaving 20 bases between. The CDR3 nucleotides read TGTGCCTCTTCCCGGGGGGGGGACGGCACTGAAGCTTTCTTT. This translates into CASSRGGDGTEAFF.

The genes are TRBV6-5 and TRBJ1-2; TRBD1 aligns across 9 bases. The CDR3 runs 13 residues. CDR1 is MNHEY and CDR2 is SVGAGI in the germline V gene. J was trimmed by 5 bases and V by 8 bases; bases with no gene match: 6. The CDR3 region has the DNA TGTGCCAGCGCGGACAGGGGAGGGTATGGCTACACCTTC. Its translation: CASADRGGYGYTF.

This clonotype was counted once. V is TRBV5-6 and J is TRBJ2-7; 7 bases line up with TRBD1. The V gene end was trimmed by 0 bases and the J gene end by 4 bases; junction bases not matched to a gene: 7. The CDR3 length is 15 residues. Germline values: CDR1 SGHDT, CDR2 YYEEEE. This CDR3 reads CASSLEQGWKYEQYF. DNA for the CDR3: TGTGCCAGCAGCTTGGAACAGGGGTGGAAATACGAGCAGTACTTC. Full variable domain (remainder filled in from reference TRBV5-6 and TRBJ2-7): DAGVTQSPTHLIKTRGQQVTLRCSPKSGHDTVSWYQQALGQGPQFIFQYYEEEERQRGNFPDRFSGHQFPNYSSELNVNALLLGDSALYLCASSLEQGWKYEQYFGPGTRLTVT.

This clonotype was seen a handful of times. The chain has TRBV4-3 and TRBJ1-6, with D unclear. The V end lost 0 bases, the J end lost 9 bases, and 6 bases lay between the germline ends. The germline V gene has CDR1 LGHNA and CDR2 YSLEER. The CDR3 runs 13 residues. The CDR3 bases are TGCGCCAGCAGCCAAGATCGGGGTTCACCCCTCCACTTT. Its protein is CASSQDRGSPLHF.

The chain is built from TRBV7-9 and TRBJ2-4, with a tentative D call TRBD1 (5 bases). The end of the DNA fits TRBJ2-7 better, so the J call may be wrong. Germline V lookup: CDR1 SEHNR, CDR2 FQNEAQ (reference sequence). This CDR3 comprises 14 residues. The CDR3 DNA reads TGTGCCAGCAGCTTAGAGGGGATAAACTACGAGCAGTACTTC. It codes for CASSLEGINYEQYF.

The chain joins TRBV20-1 to TRBJ2-3, with D uncertain. The ends were cut back, 4 bases at V and 3 bases at J, with 2 bases in the middle. In germline, CDR1 is DFQATT, CDR2 SNEGSKA (reference sequence). The CDR3 totals 10 residues. CDR3 region: CSAITDTQYF. DNA of the CDR3: TGCAGTGCTATAACAGATACGCAGTATTTT.

In this sample, this clonotype turned up many times. The chain combines TRBV6-4 with TRBJ2-5; D ambiguous. Germline CDR1 reads MRHNA; CDR2 reads SNTAGT. V lost 0 bases, J lost 6 bases, and 17 bases lay in between. This CDR3 is built from 16 residues. The CDR3 loop reads CASSDSRSSLIKTQYF. The CDR3 DNA reads TGTGCCAGCAGTGACTCCCGCTCTAGTCTGATAAAGACCCAGTACTTC.

The genes are TRBV24-1 and TRBJ2-1, with 11 nucleotides matching TRBD2. V lost 6 bases, J lost 7 bases, and 7 bases stayed unmatched. Per germline, CDR1 KGHDR and CDR2 SFDVKD. The CDR3 has 15 amino acids. In DNA, the CDR3 is TGTGCCACCAGTAAACTAGCGGGAGCGAGTAATGAGCAGTTCTTC. Its translation is CATSKLAGASNEQFF.

The chain recombines TRBV10-2 with TRBJ2-5; the D gene is possibly TRBD1 (5 bases). The CDR3 spans 13 residues. Trimming took off 2 bases at V and 11 bases at J, with 15 bases between the two ends. Germline values: CDR1 WSHSY, CDR2 SAAADI. CDR3 in amino acids: CASSEERGQEQYF. CDR3 DNA sequence: TGCGCCAGCAGTGAGGAGAGAGGACAAGAGCAGTACTTC.

V gene TRBV5-1 combines with J gene TRBJ2-6; 7 nucleotides agree with TRBD2. The junction had 10 bases not matched to a gene; V was cut back by 4 bases and J by 0 bases. Germline assignment: CDR1 SGHRS and CDR2 YFSETQ. This CDR3 has 18 residues. The chain's CDR3 is CASSLGGTRNSGANVLTF. The CDR3 nucleotides read TGCGCCAGCAGCCTGGGGGGGACGAGGAACTCTGGGGCCAACGTCCTGACTTTC.

This clonotype showed up just a few times. This chain uses TRBV4-3 with TRBJ2-5, with D unresolved. The CDR3 runs 18 residues. Trimming removed 0 bases at V and 1 base at J, with 18 bases between. Germline V gene data show CDR1 as LGHNA and CDR2 as YSLEER. The CDR3, as DNA: TGCGCCAGCAGCCAAGAAGTCGTTAGGGCCAGACCCCAAGAGACCCAGTACTTC. Amino acids: CASSQEVVRARPQETQYF.

This clonotype was seen only a few times. The CDR3, as DNA: TGCAGTGCACTACCCGCAGGGAGTTACTATGGCTACACCTTC. Translation: CSALPAGSYYGYTF. This chain joins TRBV20-1 and TRBJ1-2, with TRBD1 as a possible D gene (5 bases). This CDR3 is 14 amino acids long. V gave up 6 bases and J gave up 3 bases, with 17 bases separating them. Germline CDR1 is DFQATT and CDR2 is SNEGSKA (reference sequence).

This clonotype showed up just a few times. The chain has TRBV7-8 and TRBJ2-5, with 14 bases that match TRBD2. The CDR3 is 16 residues long. After removal of 1 base from V and 11 bases from J, the junction contained 9 bases not matched to a gene. Germline V CDR1 and CDR2: SGHVS, FQNEAQ. Here the CDR3 reads CASSLGLAGGDNEQYF. For the CDR3, the DNA is TGTGCCAGCAGCTTAGGACTAGCGGGGGGGGACAATGAGCAGTACTTC.

The V and J genes are TRBV20-1 and TRBJ2-5; a weak D match, TRBD1 (5 bases). Germline V lookup: CDR1 DFQATT, CDR2 SNEGSKA (reference sequence). The V end lost 5 bases, the J end lost 5 bases, and 15 bases lay between the germline ends. CDR3 length equals 13 residues. CDR3 coding DNA: TGCAGTGCTTCGACAGCCCAGAGGGAGACCCAGTACTTC. Amino acid sequence: CSASTAQRETQYF.

The chain uses TRBV6-1 and TRBJ1-2; perhaps TRBD1 as D (5 bases). This CDR3 has 14 amino acids. The germline gives CDR1 MNHNS, CDR2 SASEGT. The V and J ends lost 6 bases and 7 bases respectively, with 18 bases between them. CDR3 bases: TGTGCCAGCAGGTGCTTTTCAACCAGGGCTGGCTACACCTTC. This sequence encodes CASRCFSTRAGYTF.

J is TRBJ1-2 and V is TRBV7-2; possible D gene TRBD1, 5 bases. Deletions cut 5 bases from V and 7 bases from J, with 11 bases between. This CDR3 comprises 12 residues. The germline gives CDR1 SGHTA, CDR2 FQGNSA. CDR3 region: CASSQQDCGYTF. The CDR3 DNA reads as TGTGCCAGCAGCCAACAGGATTGTGGCTACACCTTC.

The chain has TRBV16 and TRBJ1-2; 10 bases are a match to TRBD1. The germline CDR1 and CDR2 sequences are KGHSY and FQNENV. This CDR3 is built from 15 residues. With 3 bases clipped from V and 4 bases from J, the junction kept 5 bases outside the gene matches. CDR3: CASSHLGQGFYGYTF. The CDR3 DNA reads as TGTGCCAGCAGCCATTTGGGACAGGGGTTCTATGGCTACACCTTC.

This chain links TRBV5-1 with TRBJ1-1; D is perhaps TRBD1 (5 bases). This CDR3 region has 14 residues. V lost 0 bases, J lost 1 base, and 7 bases lay in between. Germline assignment: CDR1 SGHRS and CDR2 YFSETQ. CDR3 loop: CASSLDGQNTEAFF. CDR3 nucleotides: TGCGCCAGCAGCTTGGACGGACAGAACACTGAAGCTTTCTTT.

The chain is built from TRBV9 and TRBJ2-1, with 7 bases that match TRBD2. The J call may be mistaken, given a closer DNA end match to TRBJ2-7. Germline values: CDR1 SGDLS, CDR2 YYNGEE. This CDR3 is 16 amino acids long. The CDR3 DNA is TGTGCCAGCAGCAGCCGAGGGGACTACCTCTACAATGAGCAGTACTTC. Translation gives CASSSRGDYLYNEQYF.

The chain has TRBV20-1 and TRBJ2-1, with D possibly matching TRBD2 (7 bases). Trimming took 0 bases from V and 7 from J, leaving 22 bases between them. The CDR3 has 17 amino acids. Germline V gene data show CDR1 as DFQATT and CDR2 as SNEGSKA (reference sequence). The CDR3 loop is CSARDPQGRGLLNEQFF. Written as DNA, the CDR3 is TGCAGTGCTAGAGACCCCCAGGGGCGGGGGTTGTTAAATGAGCAGTTCTTC.

The chain employs TRBV6-2 or TRBV6-3 and TRBJ2-7; D uncertain. Germline CDR1 is MNHEY and CDR2 is SVGEGT. Trimming shortened V by 6 bases and J by 8 bases, and 14 bases separated the two germline ends. The CDR3 runs 12 residues. The CDR3 DNA is TGTGCCAGCAGCCCCGCGCGGAGAAAGCAGTACTTC. Protein sequence: CASSPARRKQYF.

This sequence joins TRBV21-1 and TRBJ1-2. TRBV21-1 is a pseudogene. This CDR3 contains 18 residues. The CDR3 spells CASSKVGGQGLTFYGYTF. The DNA of the CDR3 is TGTGCCAGCAGCAAAGTGGGAGGGCAGGGCCTAACCTTCTATGGCTACACCTTC.

The genes are TRBV10-3 and TRBJ1-6; TRBD1 might be the D (5 bases). V gave up 6 bases and J gave up 7 bases, with 7 bases separating them. Germline V gene sequence: CDR1 ENHRY, CDR2 SYGVKD. This CDR3 contains 12 residues. The CDR3 DNA follows: TGTGCCATCAGGGGGGACAATTCACCCCTCCACTTT. It specifies CAIRGDNSPLHF.

The V call is TRBV7-2, the J call TRBJ1-5; no definite D call. Germline V gives CDR1 SGHTA, CDR2 FQGNSA. V lost 5 bases to trimming and J lost 7 bases, with 12 bases between them. The CDR3 loop spans 13 amino acids. The CDR3 spells CASSLDPKQPQHF. As DNA, the CDR3 is TGTGCCAGCAGCCTTGATCCGAAACAGCCCCAGCATTTT.